Following are 2 T cell receptor beta chains from one sample sequenced in a study of blood T cell repertoires in COVID-19. The table came from immunoSEQ multiplex PCR; TCRdb's copy has only in-frame clones and leaves some out. The sample lists 40,000 or so clones; over 75% were seen once. The sequenced material came from peripheral blood. These receptors came from a man in his forties or fifties with active or convalescent COVID-19.

The rearrangement joins TRBV19 to TRBJ1-4, with D uncertain. V was pared by 5 bases and J by 4 bases, with 8 bases between. CDR1 is LNHDA, CDR2 SQIVND, per germline (reference sequence). There are 13 residues in the CDR3. CDR3 protein: CASSFTGNEKLFF. The CDR3 coding sequence is TGTGCCAGTAGTTTCACGGGTAATGAAAAACTGTTTTTT.

This clone was detected only once. The rearrangement uses TRBV5-1 and TRBJ1-1, with D tentatively TRBD1 (6 bases). The CDR3 covers 15 residues. Germline CDR1 reads SGHRS; CDR2 reads YFSETQ. The V and J ends lost 2 bases and 4 bases respectively, with 15 bases between them. CDR3 bases: TGCGCCAGCAGCTTTTCCGGGACATCGAGCACTGAAGCTTTCTTT. It yields the protein CASSFSGTSSTEAFF.